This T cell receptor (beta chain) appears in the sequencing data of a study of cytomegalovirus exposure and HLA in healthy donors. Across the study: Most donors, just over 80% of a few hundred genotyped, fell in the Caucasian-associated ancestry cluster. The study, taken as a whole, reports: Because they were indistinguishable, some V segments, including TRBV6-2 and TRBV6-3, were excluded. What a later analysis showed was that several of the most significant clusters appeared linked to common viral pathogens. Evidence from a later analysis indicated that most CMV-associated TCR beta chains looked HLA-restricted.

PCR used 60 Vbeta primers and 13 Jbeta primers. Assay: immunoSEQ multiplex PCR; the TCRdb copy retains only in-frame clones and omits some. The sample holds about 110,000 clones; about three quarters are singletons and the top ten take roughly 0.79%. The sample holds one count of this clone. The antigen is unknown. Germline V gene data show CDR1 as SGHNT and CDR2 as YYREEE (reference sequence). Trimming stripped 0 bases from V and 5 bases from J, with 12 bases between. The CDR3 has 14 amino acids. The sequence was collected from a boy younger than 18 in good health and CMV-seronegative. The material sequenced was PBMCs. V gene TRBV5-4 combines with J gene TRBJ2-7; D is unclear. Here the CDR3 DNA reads TGTGCCAGCAGCTTGGAGGTTCGACTTCACGAGCAGTACTTC. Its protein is CASSLEVRLHEQYF. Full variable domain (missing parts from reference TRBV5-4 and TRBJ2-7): ETGVTQSPTHLIKTRGQQVTLRCSSQSGHNTVSWYQQALGQGPQFIFQYYREEENGRGNFPPRFSGLQFPNYSSELNVNALELDDSALYLCASSLEVRLHEQYFGPGTRLTVT.